Listed below are T cell receptor beta chains from one sample, sequenced in a study of PD-L1 blockade in urothelial cancer. The data were produced by immunoSEQ multiplex PCR, yet TCRdb's version contains in-frame clones alone and is incomplete. The sample contains some 22,000 clones, more than 75% of which appear only once. Sequencing used PBMCs, obtained around atezolizumab (anti-PD-L1) treatment. The receptors stem from an older woman with urothelial cancer. CDR3s include the opening cysteine and the closing phenylalanine or tryptophan. A D gene is named only where the DNA matches it firmly.

D gene | J gene | V gene | CDR3 length | CDR3 protein
TRBD2 | TRBJ2-7 | TRBV4-1 | 16 | CASSQQAMGTRREQYF
TRBD1 | TRBJ1-2 | TRBV27 | 13 | CASSFTGGYGYTF
TRBD2 | TRBJ2-2 | TRBV28 | 16 | CASTPSSGRPTGELFF
NA | TRBJ2-1 | TRBV9 | 14 | CASSTSGLPNEQFF
NA | TRBJ1-4 | TRBV5-1 | 15 | CASSLDRATNEKLFF
NA | TRBJ1-1 | TRBV6-5 | 14 | CASRPPIQGTEAFF
TRBD2 | TRBJ2-7 | TRBV27 | 14 | CASSLSGGVYEQYF
NA | TRBJ2-7 | TRBV10-1 | 14 | CASSRDRSSYEQYF
NA | TRBJ1-1 | TRBV5-8 | 12 | CASRRTATEAFF
TRBD2 | TRBJ2-3 | TRBV5-4 | 17 | CASSLRSGGTGTDTQYF
NA | TRBJ2-2 | TRBV9 | 16 | CASSFQGYPNTGELFF
NA | TRBJ1-3 | TRBV7-2 | 16 | CASSPPGDTYGNTIYF